This T cell receptor (beta chain) was recovered during a study of blood T cell repertoires in COVID-19. In the study overall: Sites across the United States, Italy and Spain contributed samples from acute and convalescent COVID-19. PBMCs, B-cell-depleted T cells, or T cells were the source of the cDNA or gDNA that made up the material.

From germline, CDR1 is SGHNT and CDR2 YYREEE (reference sequence). V was trimmed by 2 bases and J by 9 bases, leaving 18 bases between them. This CDR3 has 16 residues. Authors' analysis steps: Reference gene primer amplification gave estimated nucleated cell counts. The table came from immunoSEQ multiplex PCR; TCRdb's copy has only in-frame clones and leaves some out. The DNA gave D and trimming, while V, J and clone size come from that table. This table holds 150,000 to 200,000 clones, roughly nine tenths found once. The gene calls are TRBV5-4 and TRBJ1-6; D remains ambiguous. The specimen sequenced was peripheral blood. This sequence originates from a man in his sixties or seventies with active or convalescent COVID-19. DNA of the CDR3: TGTGCCAGCAGCTTCGGTAATCGTCTAATAAGTTCACCCCTCCACTTT. Translating it yields CASSFGNRLISSPLHF.